This paragraph covers one T cell receptor (beta chain) sequence. The V gene end was trimmed by 2 bases and the J gene end by 6 bases; junction bases not matched to a gene: 13. Per germline, CDR1 SGHRS and CDR2 YFSETQ. The CDR3 is made up of 16 amino acids. Original processing notes: Amplified reference gene primers provided the basis for estimating nucleated cell counts. Libraries were prepared by immunoSEQ multiplex PCR; TCRdb keeps only in-frame clonotypes and omits some of them. V, J and clone size are those of that table, while D and trimming were read from the DNA. This table holds under 300,000 clones, about nine tenths found once. The sample originates from a study of blood T cell repertoires in COVID-19. Overall study: Acute and convalescent COVID-19 specimens originated in the United States, Italy and Spain.

The V call is TRBV5-1, the J call TRBJ1-2, with TRBD1 matching over 7 bases. The receptor's source is a woman between 40 and 50 years old who had recovered from COVID-19. Material: peripheral blood. This chain's CDR3 is CASSLSIMKGADGYTF. The CDR3 nucleotides read TGCGCCAGCAGCTTAAGCATCATGAAGGGGGCTGATGGCTACACCTTC.